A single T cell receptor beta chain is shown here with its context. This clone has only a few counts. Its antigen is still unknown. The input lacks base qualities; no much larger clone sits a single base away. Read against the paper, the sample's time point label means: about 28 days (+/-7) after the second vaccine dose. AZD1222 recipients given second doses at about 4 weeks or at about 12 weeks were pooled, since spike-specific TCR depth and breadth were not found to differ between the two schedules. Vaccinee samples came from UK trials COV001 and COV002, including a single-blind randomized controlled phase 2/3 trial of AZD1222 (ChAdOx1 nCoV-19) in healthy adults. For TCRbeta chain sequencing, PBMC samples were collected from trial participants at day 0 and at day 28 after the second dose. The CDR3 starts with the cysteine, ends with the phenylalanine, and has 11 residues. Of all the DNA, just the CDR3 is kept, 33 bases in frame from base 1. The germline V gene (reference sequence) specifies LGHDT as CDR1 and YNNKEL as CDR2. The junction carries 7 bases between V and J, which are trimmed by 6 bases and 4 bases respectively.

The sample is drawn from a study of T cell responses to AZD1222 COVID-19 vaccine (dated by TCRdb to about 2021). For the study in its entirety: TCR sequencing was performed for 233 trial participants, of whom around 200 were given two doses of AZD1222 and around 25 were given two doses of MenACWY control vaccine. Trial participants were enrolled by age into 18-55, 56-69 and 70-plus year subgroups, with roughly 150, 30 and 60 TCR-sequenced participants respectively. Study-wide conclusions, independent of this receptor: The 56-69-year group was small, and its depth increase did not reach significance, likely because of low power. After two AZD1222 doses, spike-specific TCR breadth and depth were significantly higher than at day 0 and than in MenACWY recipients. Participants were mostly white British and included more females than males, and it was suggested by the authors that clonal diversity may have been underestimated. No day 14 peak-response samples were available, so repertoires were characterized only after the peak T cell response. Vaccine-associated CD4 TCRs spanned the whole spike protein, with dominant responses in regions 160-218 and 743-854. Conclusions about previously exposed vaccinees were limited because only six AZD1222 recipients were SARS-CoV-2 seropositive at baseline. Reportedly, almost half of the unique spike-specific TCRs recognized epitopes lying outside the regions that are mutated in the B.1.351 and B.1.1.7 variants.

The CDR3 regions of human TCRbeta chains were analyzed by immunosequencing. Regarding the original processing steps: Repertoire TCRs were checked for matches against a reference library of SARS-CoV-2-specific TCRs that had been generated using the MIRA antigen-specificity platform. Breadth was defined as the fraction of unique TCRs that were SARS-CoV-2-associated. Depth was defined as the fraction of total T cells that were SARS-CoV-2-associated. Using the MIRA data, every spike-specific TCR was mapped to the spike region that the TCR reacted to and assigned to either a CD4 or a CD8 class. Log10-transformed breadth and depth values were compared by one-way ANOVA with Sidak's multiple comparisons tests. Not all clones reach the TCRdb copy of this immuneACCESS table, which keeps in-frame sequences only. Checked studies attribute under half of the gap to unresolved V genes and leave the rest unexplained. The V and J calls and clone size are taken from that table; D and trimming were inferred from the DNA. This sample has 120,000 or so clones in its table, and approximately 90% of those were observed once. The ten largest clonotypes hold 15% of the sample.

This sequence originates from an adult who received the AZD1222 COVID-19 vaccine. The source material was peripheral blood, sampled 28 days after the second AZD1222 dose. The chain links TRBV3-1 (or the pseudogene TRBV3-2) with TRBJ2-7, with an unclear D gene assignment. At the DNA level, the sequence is TGTGCCAGCAGGTACGGATACGAGCAGTACTTC. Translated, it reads CASRYGYEQYF.